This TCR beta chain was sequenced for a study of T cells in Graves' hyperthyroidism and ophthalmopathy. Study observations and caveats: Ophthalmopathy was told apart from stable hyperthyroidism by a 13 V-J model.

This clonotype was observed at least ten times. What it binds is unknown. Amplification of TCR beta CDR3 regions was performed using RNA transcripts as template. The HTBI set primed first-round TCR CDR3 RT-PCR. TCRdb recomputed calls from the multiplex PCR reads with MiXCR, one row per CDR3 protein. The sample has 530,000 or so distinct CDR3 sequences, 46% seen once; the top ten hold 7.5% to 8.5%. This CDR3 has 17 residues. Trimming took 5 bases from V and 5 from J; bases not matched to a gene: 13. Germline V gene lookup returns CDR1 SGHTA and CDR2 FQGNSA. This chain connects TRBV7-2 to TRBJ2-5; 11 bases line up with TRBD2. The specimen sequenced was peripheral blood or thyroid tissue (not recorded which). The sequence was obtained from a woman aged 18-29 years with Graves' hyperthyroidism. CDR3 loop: CASSLLSGRALRETQYF. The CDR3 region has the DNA TGTGCCAGCAGCCTCCTTAGCGGGAGGGCCCTTAGGGAGACCCAGTACTTC.